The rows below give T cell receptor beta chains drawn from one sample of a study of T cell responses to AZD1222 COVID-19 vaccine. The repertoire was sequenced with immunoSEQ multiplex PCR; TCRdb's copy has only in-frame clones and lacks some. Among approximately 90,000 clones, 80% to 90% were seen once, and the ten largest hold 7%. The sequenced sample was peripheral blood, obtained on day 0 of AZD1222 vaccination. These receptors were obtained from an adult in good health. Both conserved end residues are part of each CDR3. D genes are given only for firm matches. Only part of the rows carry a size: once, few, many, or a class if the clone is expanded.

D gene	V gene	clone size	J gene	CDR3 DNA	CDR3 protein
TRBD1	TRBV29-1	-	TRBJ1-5	TGCAGCGTCGGACAGGGGGAGAGGCAGCCCCAGCATTTT	CSVGQGERQPQHF
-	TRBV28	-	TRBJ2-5	TGTGCCAGCAGGGAGGGGGGGTACCAAGAGACCCAGTACTTC	CASREGGYQETQYF
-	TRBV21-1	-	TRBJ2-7	TGTGCCAGCAGCAAAGTGGGGCAGATCTCCTACGAGCAGTACTTC	CASSKVGQISYEQYF
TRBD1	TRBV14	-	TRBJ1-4	TGTGCCAGCAGCCAGCGCTTACCGACAGGGGGATATGAAAAACTGTTTTTT	CASSQRLPTGGYEKLFF
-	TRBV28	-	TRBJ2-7	TGTGCCAGCAGTCAGAGGGGATTTGGGGGCTACGAGCAGTACTTC	CASSQRGFGGYEQYF
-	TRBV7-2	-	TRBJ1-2	TGTGCCAGCAGCCGGGGGATACTGGGACCAAGCTACACCTTC	CASSRGILGPSYTF
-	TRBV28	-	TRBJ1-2	TGTGCCAGCAGTTTACAGAGATGGGGGCAACCAACCTATGGCTACACCTTC	CASSLQRWGQPTYGYTF
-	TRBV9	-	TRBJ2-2	TGTGCCAGCAGCGTAGATCCAGCCCCCCCAAACACCGGGGAGCTGTTTTTT	CASSVDPAPPNTGELFF
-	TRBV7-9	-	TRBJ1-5	TGTGCCAGCAGCCCGGACAGTAGCAATCAGCCCCAGCATTTT	CASSPDSSNQPQHF
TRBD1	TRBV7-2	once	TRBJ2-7	TGTGCCAGCAGCTTAATGGTCGGGACAGGGGGCTACGAGCAGTACTTC	CASSLMVGTGGYEQYF
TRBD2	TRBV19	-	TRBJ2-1	TGTGCCAGTAGGGCGGGCGGGGGGTCTTTCTACAATGAGCAGTTCTTC	CASRAGGGSFYNEQFF
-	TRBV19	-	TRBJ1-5	TGTGCCAGTAGTAGGGCAGGTGCAATCAATCAGCCCCAGCATTTT	CASSRAGAINQPQHF
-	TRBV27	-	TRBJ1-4	TGTGCCAGCAGTTTATCGAGGGCAGTCTGGGAAAAACTGTTTTTT	CASSLSRAVWEKLFF
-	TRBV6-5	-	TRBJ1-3	TGTGCCAGCAGGGGCCCTGGAAACACCATATATTTT	CASRGPGNTIYF
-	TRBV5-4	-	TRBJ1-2	TGTGCCAGCAGCAATACTGGTTATGGCTACACCTTC	CASSNTGYGYTF
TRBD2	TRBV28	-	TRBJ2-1	TGTGCCAGCAGTTTAGCGGGAGAGAATGAGCAGTTCTTC	CASSLAGENEQFF
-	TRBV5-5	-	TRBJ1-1	TGTGCCAGCAGCCCAAGGGTGTCGGAGAACACTGAAGCTTTCTTT	CASSPRVSENTEAFF
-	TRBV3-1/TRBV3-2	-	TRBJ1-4	TGTGCCAGCAGCCGGGACTGGACCAGGCAAAAACTGTTTTTT	CASSRDWTRQKLFF
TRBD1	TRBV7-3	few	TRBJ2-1	TGTGCCAGCAGCTCTGACAGGGGCTCCTACAATGAGCAGTTCTTC	CASSSDRGSYNEQFF
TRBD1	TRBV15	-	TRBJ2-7	TGTGCCACCAGCAGAGGGGGACAGGGCTACGAGCAGTACTTC	CATSRGGQGYEQYF
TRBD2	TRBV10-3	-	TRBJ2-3	TGTGCCATCAGTGAGTCCACTAGCGGGAGAGAGGAGGGGTACACAGATACGCAGTATTTT	CAISESTSGREEGYTDTQYF
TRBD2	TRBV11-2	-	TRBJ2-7	TGTGCCAGCAGCTTAGAGGGTAGTCTAGCGGGACCGGCGGGCGAGCAGTACTTC	CASSLEGSLAGPAGEQYF
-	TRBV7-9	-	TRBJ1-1	TGTGCCAGCAGCTTAGCGCAAAACAGGGTGAACACTGAAGCTTTCTTT	CASSLAQNRVNTEAFF
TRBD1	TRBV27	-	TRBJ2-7	TGTGCCAGCAGTTACACCGGGACAGGGACGTCCGAGCAGTACTTC	CASSYTGTGTSEQYF
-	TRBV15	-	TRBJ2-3	TGTGCCACCAGCAGAGATTTTAGTTCCCCAGATACGCAGTATTTT	CATSRDFSSPDTQYF
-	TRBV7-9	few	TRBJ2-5	TGTGCCAGCAGCCCGATGGGGGTAGGGGAGACCCAGTACTTC	CASSPMGVGETQYF
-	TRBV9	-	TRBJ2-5	TGTGCCAGCGCCCGGGGAGAGACCCAGTACTTC	CASARGETQYF
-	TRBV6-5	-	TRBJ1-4	TGTGCCAGCAGCACAGGACGTACTAATGAAAAACTGTTTTTT	CASSTGRTNEKLFF
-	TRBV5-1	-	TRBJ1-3	TGCGCCAGCAGCTTGAGCGGGTTTGGAAACACCATATATTTT	CASSLSGFGNTIYF
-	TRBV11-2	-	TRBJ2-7	TGTGCCAGCAGCGCCCTCCGGGGTACCTACGAGCAGTACTTC	CASSALRGTYEQYF
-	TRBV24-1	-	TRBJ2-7	TGTGCCACCAGTGTCGGTGGGCAGGGCGAGCAGTACTTC	CATSVGGQGEQYF
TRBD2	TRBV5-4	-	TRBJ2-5	TGTGCCAGCACCCGCGGTAGCGGGGATCAAGAGACCCAGTACTTC	CASTRGSGDQETQYF
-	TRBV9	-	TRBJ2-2	TGTGCCAGCAGCGGGTCCATGGGCGGGGAGCTGTTTTTT	CASSGSMGGELFF
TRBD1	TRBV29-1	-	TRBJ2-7	TGCAGCGGCCAAGGACAGGGAGCCTACGAGCAGTACTTC	CSGQGQGAYEQYF
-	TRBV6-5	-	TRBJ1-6	TGTGCCAGCAGTTCCCTCGGAGGCTCCTATAATTCACCCCTCCACTTT	CASSSLGGSYNSPLHF
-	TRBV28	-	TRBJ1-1	TGTGCCAGCAGTTTCAGTGGGGGGGCTGGGTACACTGAAGCTTTCTTT	CASSFSGGAGYTEAFF
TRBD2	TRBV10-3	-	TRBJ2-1	TGTGCCATCAGTTTAGCGGGTGGGAGCTCCTACAATGAGCAGTTCTTC	CAISLAGGSSYNEQFF
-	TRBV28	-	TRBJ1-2	TGTGCCAGCAGTTTCCCCCCAGGGAACAACGGCTACACCTTC	CASSFPPGNNGYTF
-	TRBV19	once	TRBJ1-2	TGTGCCAGTAGCCAAACAGGGAACTATGGCTACACCTTC	CASSQTGNYGYTF
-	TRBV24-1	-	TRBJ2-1	TGTGCCACCAGGGCCAGCTCCTACAATGAGCAGTTCTTC	CATRASSYNEQFF
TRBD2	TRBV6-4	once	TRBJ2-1	TGTGCCAGCAGTCAGGGTAGCGGGACCTACAATGAGCAGTTCTTC	CASSQGSGTYNEQFF
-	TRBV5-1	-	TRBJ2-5	TGCGCCAGCAGCCCCCTAGGGGGGGGTCGAGAGACCCAGTACTTC	CASSPLGGGRETQYF
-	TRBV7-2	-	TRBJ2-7	TGTGCCAGCAGCTTAGCAGGGGGACGGGGTACGGACGAGCAGTACTTC	CASSLAGGRGTDEQYF
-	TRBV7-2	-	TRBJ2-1	TGTGCCAGCATGTCGGGGTCCTACAATGAGCAGTTCTTC	CASMSGSYNEQFF
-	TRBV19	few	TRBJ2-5	TGTGCCAGTAGTGCCAGGGGCGGGGAGACCCAGTACTTC	CASSARGGETQYF
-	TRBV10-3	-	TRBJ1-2	TGTGCCACTAGGCCGGGACAAGAGAATGGCTACACCTTC	CATRPGQENGYTF
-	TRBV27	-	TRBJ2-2	TGTGCCAGCAGACAGGGTTTACCCGGGGAGCTGTTTTTT	CASRQGLPGELFF
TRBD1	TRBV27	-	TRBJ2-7	TGTGCCAGCAGGGGACAGGGAAGGAACTCCTACGAGCAGTACTTC	CASRGQGRNSYEQYF
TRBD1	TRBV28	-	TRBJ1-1	TGTGCCAGCTCCCCGACAGGGATGAACACTGAAGCTTTCTTT	CASSPTGMNTEAFF
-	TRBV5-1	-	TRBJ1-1	TGCGCCAGCAGCCCCCAGTTAGACACGAACACTGAAGCTTTCTTT	CASSPQLDTNTEAFF
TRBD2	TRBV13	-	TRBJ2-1	TGTGCCAGCAGCTTCAGAGCGGGGCCCTCCTACAATGAGCAGTTCTTC	CASSFRAGPSYNEQFF
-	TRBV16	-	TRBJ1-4	TGTGCCAGCAGCCAATTGACGGGACTGCGTAATGAAAAACTGTTTTTT	CASSQLTGLRNEKLFF